This T cell receptor (beta chain) was documented in a study of T cells after yellow fever vaccination. TCRdb reanalysed the 5' RACE reads using MiXCR and keeps one entry per CDR3 protein. The data show about 350,000 distinct CDR3 sequences, around 10% seen once. This clonotype occurred many times. From germline, CDR1 is SGHRS and CDR2 YFSETQ. The V end was cut by 4 bases, the J end by 2 bases, with 14 bases between. The CDR3 is 15 residues long. The sample here was PBMCs, taken on the day of the first yellow fever vaccination. The sequence was collected from a man between 18 and 29 years old who received the YFV17D yellow fever vaccine. The chain couples TRBV5-1 to TRBJ2-3; TRBD2 might be the D (5 bases). As DNA, the CDR3 is TGCGCCAGCAGCCTCAATCCGGGATCCACAGATACGCAGTATTTT. Its translation is CASSLNPGSTDTQYF.